The present entry profiles one T cell receptor beta chain with its context. This entry comes from a study of blood T cell repertoires in COVID-19. For the study at large: T cells, B-cell-depleted T cells, or PBMCs provided the cDNA or gDNA that served as material.

How the authors handled the data: The authors estimated nucleated cell counts from reference gene primer amplification. Measured with immunoSEQ multiplex PCR; TCRdb has only the in-frame clones, and not every one. For V, J and clone size, that table is used; D and trimming come from the DNA. The sample lists under 200,000 clones; approximately 79% were seen once. Per germline, CDR1 SGHTA and CDR2 FQGNSA. This CDR3 spans 15 amino acids. V dropped 5 bases and J dropped 2 bases, with 15 bases sitting between them. Those enrolled, adults aged roughly 18 to 90 years, came from 24 US areas. Assignment of participants to cohorts was predicated upon participant-reported clinical history.

The chain carries TRBV7-2 and TRBJ2-5; weak D call: TRBD1 (6 bases). The clonotype comes from an older woman with acute COVID-19. The source material was PBMCs or T cells enriched from blood (not recorded which). CDR3 loop: CASSTLGGLQETQYF. CDR3 in DNA: TGTGCCAGCAGCACCCTAGGGGGTCTACAAGAGACCCAGTACTTC.